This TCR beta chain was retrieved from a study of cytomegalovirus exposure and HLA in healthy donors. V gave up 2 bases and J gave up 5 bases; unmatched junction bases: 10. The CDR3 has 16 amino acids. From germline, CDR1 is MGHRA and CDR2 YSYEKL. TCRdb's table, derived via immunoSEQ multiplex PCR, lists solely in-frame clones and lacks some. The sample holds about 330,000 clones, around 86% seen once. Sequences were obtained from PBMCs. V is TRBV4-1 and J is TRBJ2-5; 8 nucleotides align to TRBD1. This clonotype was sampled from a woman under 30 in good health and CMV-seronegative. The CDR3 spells CASSQYDRGMGETQYF. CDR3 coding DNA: TGCGCCAGCAGCCAATATGACAGGGGAATGGGGGAGACCCAGTACTTC.